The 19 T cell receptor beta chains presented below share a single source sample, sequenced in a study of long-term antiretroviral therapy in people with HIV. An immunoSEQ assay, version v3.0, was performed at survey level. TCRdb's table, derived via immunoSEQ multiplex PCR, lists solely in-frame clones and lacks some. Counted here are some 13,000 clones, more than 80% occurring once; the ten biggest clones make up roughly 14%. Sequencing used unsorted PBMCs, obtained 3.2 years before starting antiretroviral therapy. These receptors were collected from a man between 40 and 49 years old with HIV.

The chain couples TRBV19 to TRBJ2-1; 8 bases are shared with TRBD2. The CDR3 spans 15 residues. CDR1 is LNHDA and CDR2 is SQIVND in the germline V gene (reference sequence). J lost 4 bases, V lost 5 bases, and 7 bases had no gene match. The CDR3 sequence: CASSPGTGGYNEQFF. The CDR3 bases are TGTGCCAGTAGTCCCGGGACGGGGGGGTACAATGAGCAGTTCTTC.

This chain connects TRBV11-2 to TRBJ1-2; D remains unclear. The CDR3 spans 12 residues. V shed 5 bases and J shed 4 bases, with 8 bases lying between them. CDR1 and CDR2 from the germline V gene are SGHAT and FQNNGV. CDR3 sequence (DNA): TGTGCCAGCAGCAGCATGAGCTATGGCTACACCTTC. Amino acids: CASSSMSYGYTF.

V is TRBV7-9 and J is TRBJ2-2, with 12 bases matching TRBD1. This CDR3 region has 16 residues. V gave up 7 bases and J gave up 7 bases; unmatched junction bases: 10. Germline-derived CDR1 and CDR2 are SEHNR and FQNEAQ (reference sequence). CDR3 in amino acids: CASIILGTGGIGELFF. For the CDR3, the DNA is TGTGCCAGCATCATCTTAGGGACAGGGGGCATCGGGGAGCTGTTTTTT.

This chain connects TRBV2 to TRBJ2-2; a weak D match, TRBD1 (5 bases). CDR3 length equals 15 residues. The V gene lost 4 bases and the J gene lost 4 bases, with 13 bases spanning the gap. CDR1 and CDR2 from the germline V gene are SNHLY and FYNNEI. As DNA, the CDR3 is TGTGCCAGCAGTGGAGACAGTTCTGGCACCGGGGAGCTGTTTTTT. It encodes CASSGDSSGTGELFF.

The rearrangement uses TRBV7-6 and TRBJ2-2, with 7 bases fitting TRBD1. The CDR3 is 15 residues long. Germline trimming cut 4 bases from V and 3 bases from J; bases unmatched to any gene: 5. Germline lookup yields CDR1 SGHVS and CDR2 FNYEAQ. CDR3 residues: CASSSGTEYTGELFF. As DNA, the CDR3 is TGTGCCAGCAGCTCCGGGACAGAATACACCGGGGAGCTGTTTTTT.

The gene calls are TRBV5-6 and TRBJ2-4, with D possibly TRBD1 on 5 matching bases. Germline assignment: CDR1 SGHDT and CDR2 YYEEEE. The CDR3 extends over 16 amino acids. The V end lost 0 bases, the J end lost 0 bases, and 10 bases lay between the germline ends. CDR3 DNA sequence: TGTGCCAGCAGCTTGGTAAAGGGGATAGCCAAAAACATTCAGTACTTC. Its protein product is CASSLVKGIAKNIQYF. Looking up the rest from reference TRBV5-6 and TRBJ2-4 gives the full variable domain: DAGVTQSPTHLIKTRGQQVTLRCSPKSGHDTVSWYQQALGQGPQFIFQYYEEEERQRGNFPDRFSGHQFPNYSSELNVNALLLGDSALYLCASSLVKGIAKNIQYFGAGTRLSVL.

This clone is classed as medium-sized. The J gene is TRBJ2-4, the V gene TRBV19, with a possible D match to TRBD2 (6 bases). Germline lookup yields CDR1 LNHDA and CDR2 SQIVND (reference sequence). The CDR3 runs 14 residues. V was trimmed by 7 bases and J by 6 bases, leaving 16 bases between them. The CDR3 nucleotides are TGTGCCAGTACCCAAGGAGGGAGTTTAAACATTCAGTACTTC. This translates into CASTQGGSLNIQYF.

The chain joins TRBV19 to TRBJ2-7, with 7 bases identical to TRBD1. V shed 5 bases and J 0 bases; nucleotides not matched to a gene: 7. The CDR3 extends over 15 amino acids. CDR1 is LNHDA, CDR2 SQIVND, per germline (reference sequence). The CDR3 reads CASSFKTGSSYEQYF. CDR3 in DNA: TGTGCCAGTAGTTTCAAGACAGGGAGCTCCTACGAGCAGTACTTC. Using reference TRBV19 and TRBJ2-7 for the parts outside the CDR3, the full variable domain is DGGITQSPKYLFRKEGQNVTLSCEQNLNHDAMYWYRQDPGQGLRLIYYSQIVNDFQKGDIAEGYSVSREKKESFPLTVTSAQKNPTAFYLCASSFKTGSSYEQYFGPGTRLTVT.

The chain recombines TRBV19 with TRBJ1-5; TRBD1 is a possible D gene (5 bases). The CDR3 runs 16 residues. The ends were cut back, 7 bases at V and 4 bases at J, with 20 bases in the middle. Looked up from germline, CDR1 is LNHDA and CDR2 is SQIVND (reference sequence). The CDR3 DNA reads TGTGCCAGTACTTTCTCTATGGGACTCACTAATCAGCCCCAGCATTTT. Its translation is CASTFSMGLTNQPQHF.

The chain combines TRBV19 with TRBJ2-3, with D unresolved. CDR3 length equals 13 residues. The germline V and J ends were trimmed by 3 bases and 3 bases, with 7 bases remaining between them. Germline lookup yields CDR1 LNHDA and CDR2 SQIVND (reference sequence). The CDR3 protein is CASSILGTDTQYF. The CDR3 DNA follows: TGTGCCAGTAGTATTCTGGGGACAGATACGCAGTATTTT.

The CDR3 DNA is TGTGCCAGCAGTTACTCGACCGGCCATACGCAGTATTTT. Encoded protein: CASSYSTGHTQYF. The genes are TRBV6-5 and TRBJ2-3, with D hard to call. The germline V gene has CDR1 MNHEY and CDR2 SVGAGI. This CDR3 spans 13 amino acids. V was cut by 0 bases and J by 7 bases, with 8 bases left in between.

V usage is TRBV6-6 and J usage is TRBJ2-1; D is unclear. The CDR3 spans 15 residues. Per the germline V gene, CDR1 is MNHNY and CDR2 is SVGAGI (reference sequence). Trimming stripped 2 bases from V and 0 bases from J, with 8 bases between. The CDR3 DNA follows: TGTGCCAGCAGTTACCGGGTGAGCTCCTACAATGAGCAGTTCTTC. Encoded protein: CASSYRVSSYNEQFF.

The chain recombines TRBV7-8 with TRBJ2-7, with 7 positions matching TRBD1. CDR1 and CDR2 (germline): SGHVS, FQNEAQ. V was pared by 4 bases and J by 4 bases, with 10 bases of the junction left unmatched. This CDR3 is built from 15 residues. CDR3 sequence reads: CASSYISTGTYEQYF. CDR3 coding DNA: TGTGCCAGCAGCTATATATCGACAGGGACGTACGAGCAGTACTTC.

The CDR3 loop is CASSLGITDTQYF. The CDR3 DNA sequence: TGTGCCAGCAGCTTAGGAATCACAGATACGCAGTATTTT. The gene calls are TRBV7-7 and TRBJ2-3; no reliable D call. CDR3 length: 13 amino acids. V lost 1 base and J lost 2, with 4 bases in between. Germline lookup yields CDR1 SSHAT and CDR2 FNYEAQ (reference sequence).

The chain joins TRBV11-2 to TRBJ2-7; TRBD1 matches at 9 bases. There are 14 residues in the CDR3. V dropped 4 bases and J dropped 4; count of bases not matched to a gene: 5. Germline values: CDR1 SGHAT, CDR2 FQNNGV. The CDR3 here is CASSSMTGGYEQYF. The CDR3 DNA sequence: TGTGCCAGCAGCTCGATGACAGGGGGGTACGAGCAGTACTTC.

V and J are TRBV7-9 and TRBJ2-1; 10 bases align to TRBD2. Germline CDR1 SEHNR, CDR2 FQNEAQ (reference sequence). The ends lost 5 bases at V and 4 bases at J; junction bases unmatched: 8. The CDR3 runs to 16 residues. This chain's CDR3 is CASSPPLAGAYNEQFF. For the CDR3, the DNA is TGTGCCAGCAGCCCGCCCCTAGCGGGGGCATACAATGAGCAGTTCTTC.

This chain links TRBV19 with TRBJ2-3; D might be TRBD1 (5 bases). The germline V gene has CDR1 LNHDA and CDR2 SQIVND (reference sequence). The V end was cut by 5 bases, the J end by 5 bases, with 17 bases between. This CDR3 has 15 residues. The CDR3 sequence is CASSGQGVSEDTQYF. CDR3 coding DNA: TGTGCCAGTAGTGGCCAAGGGGTATCTGAAGATACGCAGTATTTT.

CDR3 amino acids: CASSLGELWQGDGYTF. The CDR3 nucleotides are TGTGCCAGCAGCTTAGGAGAGTTATGGCAGGGAGATGGCTACACCTTC. The chain couples TRBV7-9 to TRBJ1-2; D is perhaps TRBD1 (5 bases). CDR3 length: 16 residues. Germline CDR1 SEHNR, CDR2 FQNEAQ (reference sequence). V lost 1 base and J lost 6, with 18 bases in between.

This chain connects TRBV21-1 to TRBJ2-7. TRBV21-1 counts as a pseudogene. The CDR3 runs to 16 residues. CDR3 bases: TGTGCCAGCAGCAAAGAAGCCCGGGGGCAGGTGTGGGAGCAGTACTTC. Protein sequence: CASSKEARGQVWEQYF.